This is a list of T cell receptor beta chains from one sample in a study of CD8 T cells in ankylosing spondylitis. TCRdb redid the calling of the 5' RACE reads with MiXCR, one entry per CDR3 protein. The sample carries roughly 120,000 distinct CDR3 sequences, roughly an eighth recorded once. The sequencing sample was made of blood, either unsorted or a sorted T cell fraction (not recorded which). The receptors shown here come from a female donor with ankylosing spondylitis or in good health (not recorded which). CDR3s leave out the opening cysteine and the closing phenylalanine or tryptophan.

V,J,CDR3
TRBV6-9,TRBJ2-1,ARRGMGGNNEQF
TRBV20-1,TRBJ2-7,SARPLGSYEQY
TRBV29-1,TRBJ1-5,SASSHRGGIWLDQPQH
TRBV3-1,TRBJ2-7,ASSPNPYEQY
TRBV7-3,TRBJ2-3,ASSLGASGSTHTQY
TRBV5-1,TRBJ1-1,ASSLAGQYTEAF
TRBV5-1,TRBJ2-3,ASSSTGQGFSTDTQY
TRBV28,TRBJ2-3,ASSSLAGGTDTQY
TRBV9,TRBJ2-1,ASSDGTGGNEQF
TRBV12-3/TRBV12-4,TRBJ1-4,ASSVLLTGWGKLF
TRBV12-3/TRBV12-4,TRBJ1-1,ASSPQGARTEAF
TRBV2,TRBJ2-3,ASSVMGLVTDTQY
TRBV29-1,TRBJ1-1,SVEPQGTEAF
TRBV5-1,TRBJ1-6,ASSLRTGPGSPLH
TRBV7-9,TRBJ1-1,ASSRQGGSEAF
TRBV6-5,TRBJ2-4,ASSLGTVAENIQY
TRBV7-2,TRBJ2-1,ASSLRPSSYNEQF
TRBV7-9,TRBJ2-7,ASSYLTGGASYEQY
TRBV5-1,TRBJ1-5,ASRPRDSDQPQH
TRBV20-1,TRBJ2-3,SAQGWELAVLTDTQY
TRBV2,TRBJ2-2,ASSVGQSNTGELF
TRBV7-2,TRBJ1-1,ASSFYKGTEAF
TRBV20-1,TRBJ2-1,SARETGLDEQF
TRBV29-1,TRBJ1-2,SVLRPTGTGGYT
TRBV27,TRBJ2-5,ASRGLSLEETQY
TRBV20-1,TRBJ2-3,SARERGLAAPLGDTQY
TRBV12-3/TRBV12-4,TRBJ2-7,ASRNRDGPYEQY
TRBV27,TRBJ1-4,ASRRDTGWNEKLF
TRBV2,TRBJ2-1,ASSEGAEQF
TRBV7-9,TRBJ2-1,ASSRAGANYNEQF
TRBV12-3/TRBV12-4,TRBJ2-7,ASSSPYPSYEQY
TRBV5-6,TRBJ1-3,ASSPDRGARGNTIY
TRBV27,TRBJ2-1,ASRAGRYNEQF
TRBV28,TRBJ2-1,ASSLGLAGDPQF
TRBV19,TRBJ1-5,ASSSWDQDWNQPQH
TRBV29-1,TRBJ2-1,SVFQPGVNYNEQF
TRBV27,TRBJ2-7,ASSLDRGRVYEQY
TRBV15,TRBJ2-7,ATSRVLSDYEQY
TRBV7-9,TRBJ1-1,ASSLADLMNTEAF
TRBV12-3/TRBV12-4,TRBJ1-3,ASSSRDRAGNTIY
TRBV20-1,TRBJ2-5,SAGTVQETQY
TRBV18,TRBJ2-5,ASLDARLETQY
TRBV18,TRBJ1-6,ASSEAENSPLH
TRBV7-6,TRBJ2-2,ASSLGWELF
TRBV5-6,TRBJ2-5,ASSSTGTSNYLFETPY
TRBV6-1,TRBJ2-4,ASPGVLAKNIQY
TRBV5-1,TRBJ2-2,ASSLDAGNTGELF
TRBV5-1,TRBJ2-3,ASSPRQTDTDTQY
TRBV7-9,TRBJ2-7,ASSLGGSASGRYEQY
TRBV11-2,TRBJ2-5,ASSLGGTLSKTQY
TRBV24-1,TRBJ1-1,GTSDLHVVGKWSGAGEGTEAF
TRBV29-1,TRBJ2-1,SVVGGTTSYNEQF
TRBV12-5,TRBJ2-7,ASGLTDRGTYEQY